This paragraph reports one TCR beta chain. This clonotype was seen many times. The antigen this receptor binds is unknown. Base qualities are not at hand, and no much larger clone is one base apart. The germline V gene (reference sequence) provides CDR1 GTSNPN and CDR2 SVGIG. The CDR3 numbers 15 residues from cysteine through phenylalanine. This entry keeps only the CDR3 DNA: 45 bases, framed from base 1. The germline ends are 14 bases apart after V is trimmed by 3 bases and J by 0 bases. The time point label, as the study defines it: newly diagnosed GD, antithyroid drugs for less than 3 months. RNA was extracted from PBMCs in TRIzol for both TCR sequencing and RNA sequencing. The diagnosis of Graves' disease was made according to American Thyroid Association guidelines. Patients for the study were recruited at an endocrinology department in Xi'an, China. From each patient, around 9 milliliters of peripheral blood was collected into an EDTA anticoagulant tube. Ficoll Paque Plus density gradient separation was used to isolate PBMCs, and no further T cell sorting was done. An Agilent 2100 Bioanalyzer and agarose gel were used to assess RNA quality, and a NanoDrop 2000 was used to measure RNA concentration.

The sample comes from a study of regulatory T cells in long-lasting Graves disease (dated by TCRdb to 2020 to 2023). In terms of the full investigation: In the newly diagnosed Graves' disease group, patients had been taking antithyroid drugs for less than 3 months. TCR sequencing covered 13 persistent and 20 newly diagnosed Graves' disease patients, around 35 samples in total. The study was registered as a clinical trial and conducted in China. Patients with persistent Graves' disease were compared with patients with newly diagnosed Graves' disease using TCR sequencing and RNA sequencing of peripheral blood. Summary of the overall study and its limitations: As a limitation, the authors acknowledged that the small sample size may reduce accuracy. The study examined only peripheral blood because the primary lesion, thyroid tissue, could not be accessed. Sequencing and analysis were restricted to the TCR beta chain. TRBV28, TRBJ1-2 and TRBJ2-5 were preferentially used in persistent disease, while TRBV20-1 and TRBJ2-1 were favored in newly diagnosed disease. Lower TCR Shannon entropy and fewer highly expanded clones were observed in persistent Graves' disease patients than in newly diagnosed patients, which suggested clonal expansion. More public clonotypes were shared among persistent patients (about 2,800) than among newly diagnosed patients (approximately 930).

Library generation was performed with multiplex PCR. TCRdb names Illumina HiSeq 4000 as the instrument used. To build TCR beta libraries, CDR3 regions were amplified by Arm-PCR using iRepertoire HTBI primers. PCR products were gel purified before sequencing. Under the source paper's analysis protocol: Gene usage analysis of CDR3 amino acid clonotypes used the 55 to 65 TRBV and about 14 TRBJ segments found across samples. COPE and FqMerger were used to merge filtered high-quality paired reads into contigs. Contigs were aligned with BLAST to IMGT TRBV, TRBD and TRBJ reference genes, and CDR3 was defined per IMGT. Clonotypes above 0.1% frequency were classified as highly expanded clones. Repertoire diversity was measured by Shannon entropy, and V-J evenness by the Gini coefficient. Public clonotypes were defined as clonotypes shared by more than one individual. TCRdb reprocessing: public reads trimmed at Q25 with fastp, clones called with MiXCR, in-frame beta chains kept. Every entry covers one CDR3 protein and lists the most common genes and DNA from its rows. These V and J calls derive from TCRdb rather than the authors' analysis. The sample has around 400,000 distinct CDR3 sequences on record, about 15% of them singletons. The ten largest clones take up roughly 7.7% of the sample.

The same specimen was also included in a second study, on T cells in Graves' hyperthyroidism and ophthalmopathy. In that second paper, the authors write: Graves' hyperthyroidism was defined as stable when no progression to ophthalmopathy occurred over 18 months of follow-up. Hyperthyroidism patients were newly diagnosed, with disease duration under 2 months, and aged 18 to 65 years. Exclusion was applied to patients with uncontrolled infections, other autoimmune diseases, pregnancy or lactation. Clinical symptoms, serum thyroxine and TRAb, thyroid ultrasound, and orbital computed tomography formed the basis for the diagnoses. A first-round RT-PCR of the TCR CDR3 used the HTBI primer set with the Qiagen OneStep RT-PCR kit. Most expanded thyroid clonotypes (frequency above 0.001) were also detected in blood, a finding suggesting that blood repertoires may reflect thyroid immune responses. In cross-validation, a model built on a 13 V-J signature told ophthalmopathy apart from stable hyperthyroidism with approximately 90% sensitivity and about 81% specificity, and in testing the same model reached 80%/75%. During validation, the model predicted progression to ophthalmopathy a median of about 5.9 months ahead of onset, with roughly 65% sensitivity and around 73% specificity. To identify distinguishing TCR V-J signatures, a discovery cohort of 100 or so patients was used, comprising under 45 with Graves' ophthalmopathy and approximately 58 with stable Graves' hyperthyroidism. Prospective prediction of ophthalmopathy was tested in an independent validation cohort of approximately 18 hyperthyroidism patients and 15 to 17 patients who later progressed to ophthalmopathy. The approximately 90 discovery patients were randomly split 7:3 into training and test sets. Thyroid tissue and blood T-cell repertoires from about six Graves' hyperthyroidism patients were also compared in the study. After blood sampling, hyperthyroidism patients were treated with methimazole at a starting dose of 30 mg daily, and ophthalmopathy patients were treated with high-dose intravenous methylprednisolone. The libraries were constructed in a second round of multiplex PCR and then size-selected and purified. The libraries were sequenced on an Illumina HiSeq2000 using paired-end 100 bp reads. SOAPnuke was used to process the raw data, removing reads that contained adapters or uncalled bases, had a mean Phred below 15, or lacked an exact match to the constant primer or identifier. High-quality paired reads were merged using COPE v1.2.5, and each unique nucleotide sequence was defined as a clonotype. Clonotypes were aligned to IMGT TRBV, TRBD and TRBJ reference segments using MiTCR v1.1. The analysis was restricted to V-J combinations with a frequency above 0.0001, which together covered 99% to 99.2% of the repertoires. The TCS score was defined as the ratio of F50 (clonal expansion) to E x V (chaos), calculated using BLOSUM62-based TCRdist between CDR3 peptides within each V-J. Welch's t-statistics and random forest reduced approximately 520 V-J features to 13, which were used in a naive Bayes classifier (R e1071). No statistical method was used to set the sample size in advance, and investigators knew the group allocation. TCR Vbeta CDR3 sequencing of 130 to 150 peripheral blood samples (roughly 41 ophthalmopathy, about 74 hyperthyroidism and roughly 17 progressor patients) is reported in the paper.

Sequenced material: peripheral blood mononuclear cells (PBMCs), taken at new diagnosis, from a patient treated with antithyroid drugs. This sequence was found in a woman in her thirties or forties with Graves disease. Donor details come from another sample of the same person, matched by shared clones. The rearranged segments are TRBV30 and TRBJ2-5; the D region may be TRBD1 or TRBD2, each matching 5 bases equally. CDR3 sequence: CAWSWGFKNQETQYF. The bases read TGTGCCTGGAGCTGGGGGTTCAAAAACCAAGAGACCCAGTACTTC.